A single sample gave rise to the 10 T cell receptor beta chains below, sequenced in a study of blood T cell repertoires in COVID-19 (TCRdb year 2020). The method behind the library was the immunoSEQ multiplex PCR assay. What TCRdb holds here is the immuneACCESS table cut down to in-frame rearrangements. Part of the clones is not present; checked against another copy, under half of the missing clones reflect an unresolved V gene, and the others are unexplained. Counted in this sample were 68,000 or so clones; 70% to 90% of them appeared once. Of the sample, around 2.8% falls within the top ten clones. Specimen: peripheral blood. The receptors were gathered from a man between 65 and 79 years old with active or convalescent COVID-19.

V usage is TRBV7-2 and J usage is TRBJ2-7; no reliable D call. This CDR3 region has 12 residues. Looked up from germline, CDR1 is SGHTA and CDR2 is FQGNSA. V was trimmed by 6 bases and J by 4 bases, leaving 10 bases between them. The CDR3: CASSPLRYEQYF. The CDR3 coding sequence is TGTGCCAGCAGTCCCCTCAGGTACGAGCAGTACTTC.

CDR3 nucleotides: TGTGCCAGTACGGACAGGGAGGGCAAAAACATTCAGTACTTC. It translates to CASTDREGKNIQYF. The V gene is TRBV19, the J gene TRBJ2-4, with D tentatively TRBD1 (8 bases). The germline V gene has CDR1 LNHDA and CDR2 SQIVND (reference sequence). The CDR3 contains 14 residues. The V and J ends lost 7 bases and 3 bases respectively, with 13 bases between them. Complete variable domain (other parts from reference TRBV19 and TRBJ2-4): DGGITQSPKYLFRKEGQNVTLSCEQNLNHDAMYWYRQDPGQGLRLIYYSQIVNDFQKGDIAEGYSVSREKKESFPLTVTSAQKNPTAFYLCASTDREGKNIQYFGAGTRLSVL.

The chain uses TRBV20-1 and TRBJ1-4, with D tentatively TRBD1 (6 bases). In germline, CDR1 is DFQATT, CDR2 SNEGSKA (reference sequence). CDR3 length equals 13 residues. V lost 5 bases and J 8 bases, leaving 15 bases between the germline ends. The CDR3 region is CSAGGQLGEKLFF. The CDR3 nucleotides read TGCAGTGCTGGTGGACAGCTGGGGGAAAAACTGTTTTTT.

The genes are TRBV19 and TRBJ1-5; D ambiguous. Trimming left V 6 bases short and J 0 bases short, with 9 bases between. Per the germline V gene, CDR1 is LNHDA and CDR2 is SQIVND (reference sequence). The CDR3 has 14 residues. The CDR3 DNA reads as TGTGCCAGTAGAACAGAAGTTAGCAATCAGCCCCAGCATTTT. It codes for CASRTEVSNQPQHF.

The table lists this clone with a count of one. The rearrangement links TRBV2 to TRBJ2-7, with 9 bases aligning to TRBD1. Germline CDR1 SNHLY, CDR2 FYNNEI. The CDR3 spans 15 residues. Trimming removed 4 bases from V and 3 bases from J; junction bases left unmatched: 7. CDR3 in DNA: TGTGCCAGCAGTGTCCGGGGACAGGGAGGCTACGAGCAGTACTTC. This codes for CASSVRGQGGYEQYF.

This chain links TRBV5-8 with TRBJ1-1; D is unresolved. The V end lost 1 base, the J end lost 0 bases, and 19 bases lay between the germline ends. Germline assignment: CDR1 SGHTS and CDR2 YDEGEE. The CDR3 totals 18 residues. CDR3 loop: CASSLLLLAVQMNTEAFF. DNA of the CDR3: TGTGCCAGCAGCTTGCTTTTATTGGCAGTACAAATGAACACTGAAGCTTTCTTT.

This rearrangement joins TRBV5-6 to TRBJ2-7, with 11 bases fitting TRBD1. The V gene end was trimmed by 5 bases and the J gene end by 3 bases; junction bases not matched to a gene: 4. In germline, CDR1 is SGHDT, CDR2 YYEEEE. The CDR3 is 14 residues long. CDR3 protein: CASSRTGGNYEQYF. CDR3 bases: TGTGCCAGCAGTCGGACAGGGGGCAACTACGAGCAGTACTTC.

This chain joins TRBV11-2 and TRBJ1-2, with D possibly being TRBD1 (6 bases). The CDR3 has 14 amino acids. The germline CDR1 and CDR2 sequences are SGHAT and FQNNGV. Trimming shortened V by 5 bases and J by 8 bases, and 18 bases separated the two germline ends. The CDR3 spells CASSTTRTDGGYTF. In nucleotides, the CDR3 is TGTGCCAGCAGCACGACGCGGACAGACGGGGGCTACACCTTC.

The chain is built from TRBV9 and TRBJ2-5; D perhaps matches TRBD2 (7 bases). V shed 4 bases and J shed 4 bases, with 20 bases lying between them. The CDR3 has 16 residues. Germline CDR1 is SGDLS and CDR2 is YYNGEE. The CDR3 sequence is CASSPTWGGQGETQYF. DNA for the CDR3: TGTGCCAGCAGCCCCACTTGGGGGGGGCAAGGAGAGACCCAGTACTTC.

The gene calls are TRBV27 and TRBJ1-4; 7 bases agree with TRBD1. Germline V gives CDR1 MNHEY, CDR2 SMNVEV (reference sequence). V gave up 2 bases and J gave up 7 bases; unmatched junction bases: 7. The CDR3 runs to 15 residues. The CDR3 reads CASSLGQQGFEKLFF. CDR3 bases: TGTGCCAGCAGTTTAGGGCAACAGGGGTTTGAAAAACTGTTTTTT.